The rows below give T cell receptor beta chains drawn from one sample of a study of cytomegalovirus exposure and HLA in healthy donors. Some clones are missing from TCRdb's copy, which holds only in-frame ones; the method was immunoSEQ multiplex PCR. Altogether about 130,000 clones are present, 90% to 95% being singletons, with the ten largest covering 1% to 1.5%. The sample taken for sequencing was PBMCs. The receptors come from a woman aged 18-30 years in good health and CMV-seronegative. Both conserved end residues are part of each CDR3. The D gene is left open where the match is weak. Size values are once, few and many counts, or a class for expanded clones, and some rows have none.

D gene	V gene	clone size	J gene	CDR3 protein	CDR3 DNA
-	TRBV6-1	-	TRBJ1-2	CASTWGAYGYTF	TGTGCCAGCACGTGGGGAGCCTATGGCTACACCTTC
TRBD1	TRBV29-1	-	TRBJ2-7	CSVVGQQNSYEQYF	TGCAGCGTTGTGGGACAGCAAAACTCCTACGAGCAGTACTTC
-	TRBV5-6	few	TRBJ2-7	CASSLGRANEQYF	TGTGCCAGCAGCTTGGGGAGGGCCAACGAGCAGTACTTC
-	TRBV25-1	-	TRBJ2-7	CASSAAPDSPLGEQYF	TGTGCCAGCAGTGCGGCCCCGGACTCCCCCCTAGGAGAGCAGTACTTC
-	TRBV4-1	-	TRBJ2-5	CASSQESRVMASETQYF	TGCGCCAGCAGCCAAGAATCCAGGGTCATGGCAAGTGAGACCCAGTACTTC
TRBD2	TRBV2	few	TRBJ2-2	CASSGRDNTGELFF	TGTGCCAGTAGCGGGAGGGATAACACCGGGGAGCTGTTTTTT
TRBD1	TRBV5-4	-	TRBJ2-2	CASSGGQGANTGELFF	TGTGCCAGCAGCGGGGGACAGGGGGCGAACACCGGGGAGCTGTTTTTT
-	TRBV28	-	TRBJ1-2	CASSTKGHGYTF	TGTGCCAGCAGCACAAAGGGGCATGGCTACACCTTC
TRBD2	TRBV6-5	-	TRBJ2-3	CASSYTSGSTDTQYF	TGTGCCAGCAGTTACACCAGCGGGAGTACAGATACGCAGTATTTT
-	TRBV2	-	TRBJ2-2	CASEGGTGTGELFF	TGTGCCAGCGAGGGGGGGACGGGCACCGGGGAGCTGTTTTTT
-	TRBV30	-	TRBJ1-1	CAWSRGTEAFF	TGTGCCTGGAGTAGGGGGACAGAAGCTTTCTTT
-	TRBV6-5	-	TRBJ1-1	CASSHGTLNTEAFF	TGTGCCAGCAGTCATGGGACACTGAACACTGAAGCTTTCTTT
-	TRBV6-1	-	TRBJ1-2	CASSVHRQPSNYGYTF	TGTGCCAGCAGTGTCCACCGACAGCCTTCAAACTATGGCTACACCTTC
TRBD2	TRBV5-4	-	TRBJ2-3	CASRLAGGPSTDTQYF	TGTGCCAGCAGGTTAGCGGGAGGGCCGAGCACAGATACGCAGTATTTT
TRBD1	TRBV6-5	-	TRBJ1-4	CASSRTGDTEKLFF	TGTGCCAGCAGCCGTACAGGGGACACTGAAAAACTGTTTTTT
-	TRBV30	-	TRBJ2-3	CAWRGSLDTQYF	TGTGCCTGGAGGGGGAGTTTGGATACGCAGTATTTT
TRBD2	TRBV9	-	TRBJ2-1	CASSVESTSGKTYNEQFF	TGTGCCAGCAGCGTAGAATCAACTAGCGGGAAAACCTACAATGAGCAGTTCTTC
TRBD2	TRBV6-1	-	TRBJ2-5	CASGSWASGQETQYF	TGTGCCAGCGGTTCTTGGGCTAGCGGGCAAGAGACCCAGTACTTC
-	TRBV5-4	-	TRBJ2-7	CASSLDRSSYEQYF	TGTGCCAGCAGCTTGGACAGAAGCTCCTACGAGCAGTACTTC
TRBD2	TRBV10-3	once	TRBJ2-3	CAISGAGGSPQYF	TGTGCCATCTCGGGAGCGGGAGGTTCGCCGCAGTATTTT
-	TRBV7-2	-	TRBJ1-3	CASSLILRSGNTIYF	TGTGCCAGCAGCTTGATCCTGAGGTCAGGAAACACCATATATTTT
-	TRBV7-8	-	TRBJ1-1	CASSPQQVKAFF	TGTGCCAGCAGCCCCCAACAGGTAAAAGCTTTCTTT
TRBD1	TRBV2	-	TRBJ1-4	CASSPPTGNEKLFF	TGTGCCAGCTCTCCTCCGACAGGGAATGAAAAACTGTTTTTT
TRBD2	TRBV5-1	once	TRBJ2-1	CASSFLPGGDNEQFF	TGCGCCAGCAGCTTCTTACCGGGAGGGGACAATGAGCAGTTCTTC
-	TRBV7-9	-	TRBJ2-1	CASSLGGPYNEQFF	TGTGCCAGCAGCTTAGGCGGTCCATACAATGAGCAGTTCTTC
-	TRBV20-1	-	TRBJ2-7	CSALNSYEQYF	TGCAGTGCACTCAACTCCTACGAGCAGTACTTC
-	TRBV6-5	-	TRBJ2-7	CASSYLSRTNEQYF	TGTGCCAGCAGTTATCTAAGCCGGACTAACGAGCAGTACTTC
-	TRBV29-1	-	TRBJ1-1	CSVVAGGWTEAFF	TGCAGCGTTGTGGCGGGCGGTTGGACTGAAGCTTTCTTT
-	TRBV30	-	TRBJ2-2	CAWTFRAGLTGELFF	TGTGCCTGGACCTTTAGAGCGGGTCTCACCGGGGAGCTGTTTTTT
TRBD2	TRBV9	-	TRBJ2-1	CASSVGEGIGFREQFF	TGTGCCAGCAGCGTAGGGGAGGGAATAGGGTTTCGGGAGCAGTTCTTC
-	TRBV6-5	-	TRBJ1-6	CAISPAGRDSPLHF	TGTGCCATCTCACCCGCGGGTAGGGATTCACCCCTCCACTTT